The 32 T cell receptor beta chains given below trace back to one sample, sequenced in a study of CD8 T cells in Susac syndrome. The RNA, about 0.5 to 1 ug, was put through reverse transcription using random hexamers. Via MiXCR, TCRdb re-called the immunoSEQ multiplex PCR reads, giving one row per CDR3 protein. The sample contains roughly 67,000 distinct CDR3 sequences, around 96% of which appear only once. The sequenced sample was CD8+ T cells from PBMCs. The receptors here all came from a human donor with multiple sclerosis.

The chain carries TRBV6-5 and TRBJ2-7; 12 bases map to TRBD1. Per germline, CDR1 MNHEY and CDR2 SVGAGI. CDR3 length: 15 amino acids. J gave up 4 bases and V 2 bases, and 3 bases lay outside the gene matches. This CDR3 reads CASSYGTGGLYEQYF. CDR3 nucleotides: TGTGCCAGCAGTTACGGGACAGGGGGCTTATACGAGCAGTACTTC.

The CDR3 sequence is CASGLVQGNQPQHF. CDR3 bases: TGTGCTAGTGGTTTGGTACAGGGTAATCAGCCCCAGCATTTT. The chain combines TRBV12-5 with TRBJ1-5; tentative D call: TRBD1 (6 bases). Trimming took 0 bases from V and 4 from J, leaving 7 bases between them. Germline-derived CDR1 and CDR2 are LGHNT and FRNRAP. The CDR3 length is 14 residues.

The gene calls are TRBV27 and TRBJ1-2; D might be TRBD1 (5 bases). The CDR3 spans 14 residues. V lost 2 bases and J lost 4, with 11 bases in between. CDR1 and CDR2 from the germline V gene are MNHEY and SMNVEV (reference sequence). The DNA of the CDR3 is TGTGCCAGCAGTTTAGGGGGGTCTCGCTATGGCTACACCTTC. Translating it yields CASSLGGSRYGYTF.

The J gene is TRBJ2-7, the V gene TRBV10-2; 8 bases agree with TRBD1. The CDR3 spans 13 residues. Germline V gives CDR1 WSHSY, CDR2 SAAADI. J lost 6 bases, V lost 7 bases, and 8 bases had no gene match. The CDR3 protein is CASTPGQGSEQYF. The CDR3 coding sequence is TGCGCCAGCACCCCAGGACAGGGTAGCGAGCAGTACTTC.

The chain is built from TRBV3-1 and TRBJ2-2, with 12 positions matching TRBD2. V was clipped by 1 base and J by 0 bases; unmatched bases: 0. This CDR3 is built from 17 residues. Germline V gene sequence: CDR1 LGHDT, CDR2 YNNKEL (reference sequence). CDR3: CASSQGLAGANTGELFF. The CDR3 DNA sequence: TGTGCCAGCAGCCAAGGACTAGCGGGAGCGAACACCGGGGAGCTGTTTTTT. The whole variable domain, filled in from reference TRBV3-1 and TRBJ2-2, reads DTAVSQTPKYLVTQMGNDKSIKCEQNLGHDTMYWYKQDSKKFLKIMFSYNNKELIINETVPNRFSPKSPDKAHLNLHINSLELGDSAVYFCASSQGLAGANTGELFFGEGSRLTVL.

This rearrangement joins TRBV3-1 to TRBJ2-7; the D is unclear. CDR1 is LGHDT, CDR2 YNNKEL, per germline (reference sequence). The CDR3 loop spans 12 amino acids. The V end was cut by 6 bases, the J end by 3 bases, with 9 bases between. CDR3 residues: CASSPGRYEQYF. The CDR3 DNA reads TGTGCCAGCAGTCCCGGCCGCTACGAGCAGTACTTC.

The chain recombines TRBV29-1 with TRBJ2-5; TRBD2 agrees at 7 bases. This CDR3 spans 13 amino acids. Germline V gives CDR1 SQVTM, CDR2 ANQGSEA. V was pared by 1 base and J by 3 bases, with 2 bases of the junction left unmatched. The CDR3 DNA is TGCAGCGTTGAAGGCGGGAGCGAAGAGACCCAGTACTTC. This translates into CSVEGGSEETQYF. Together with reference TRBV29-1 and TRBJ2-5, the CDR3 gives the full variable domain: SAVISQKPSRDICQRGTSLTIQCQVDSQVTMMFWYRQQPGQSLTLIATANQGSEATYESGFVIDKFPISRPNLTFSTLTVSNMSPEDSSIYLCSVEGGSEETQYFGPGTRLLVL.

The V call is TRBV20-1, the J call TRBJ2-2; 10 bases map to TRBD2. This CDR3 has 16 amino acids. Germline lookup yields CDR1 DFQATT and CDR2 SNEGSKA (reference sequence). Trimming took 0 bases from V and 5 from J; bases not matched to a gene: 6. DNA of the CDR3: TGCAGTGCTAGAGATCCCCTAGCGGGAGATACCGGGGAGCTGTTTTTT. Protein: CSARDPLAGDTGELFF.

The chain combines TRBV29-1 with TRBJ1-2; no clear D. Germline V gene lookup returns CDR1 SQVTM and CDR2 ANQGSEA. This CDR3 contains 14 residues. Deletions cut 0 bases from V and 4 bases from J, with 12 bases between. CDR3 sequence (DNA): TGCAGCGTTGAAGATCATGCCAAACCCTATGGCTACACCTTC. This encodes CSVEDHAKPYGYTF.

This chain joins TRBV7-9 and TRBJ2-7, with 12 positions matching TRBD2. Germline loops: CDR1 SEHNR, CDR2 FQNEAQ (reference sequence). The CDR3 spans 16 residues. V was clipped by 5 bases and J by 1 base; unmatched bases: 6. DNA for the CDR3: TGTGCCAGCAGCATTTCCGGGACTAGCGGGTCCTACGAGCAGTACTTC. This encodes CASSISGTSGSYEQYF.

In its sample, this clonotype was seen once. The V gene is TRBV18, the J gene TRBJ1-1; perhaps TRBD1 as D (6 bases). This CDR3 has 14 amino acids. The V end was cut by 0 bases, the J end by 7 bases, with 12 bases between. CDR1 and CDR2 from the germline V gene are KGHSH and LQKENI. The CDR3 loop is CASSPPPGEIEAFF. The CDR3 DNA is TGTGCCAGCTCACCACCGCCAGGGGAGATTGAAGCTTTCTTT.

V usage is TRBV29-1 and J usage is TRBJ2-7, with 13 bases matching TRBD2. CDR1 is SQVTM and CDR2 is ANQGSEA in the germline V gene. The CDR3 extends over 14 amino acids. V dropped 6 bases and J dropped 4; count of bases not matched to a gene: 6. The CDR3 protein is CSVDGLAGAYEQYF. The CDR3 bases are TGCAGCGTCGATGGACTAGCGGGAGCTTACGAGCAGTACTTC.

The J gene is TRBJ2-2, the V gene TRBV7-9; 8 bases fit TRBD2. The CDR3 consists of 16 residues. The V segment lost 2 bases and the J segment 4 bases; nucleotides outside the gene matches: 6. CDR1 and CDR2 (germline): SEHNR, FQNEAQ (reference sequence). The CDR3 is CASSLSGREATGELFF. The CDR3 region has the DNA TGTGCCAGCAGCTTATCCGGGCGGGAGGCCACCGGGGAGCTGTTTTTT.

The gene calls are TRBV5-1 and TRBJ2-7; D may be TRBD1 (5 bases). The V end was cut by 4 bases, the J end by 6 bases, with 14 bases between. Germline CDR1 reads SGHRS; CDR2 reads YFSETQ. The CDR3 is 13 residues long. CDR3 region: CASSTGPNGEQYF. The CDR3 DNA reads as TGCGCCAGCAGCACAGGACCGAATGGCGAGCAGTACTTC. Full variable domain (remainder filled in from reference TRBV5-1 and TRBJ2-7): KAGVTQTPRYLIKTRGQQVTLSCSPISGHRSVSWYQQTPGQGLQFLFEYFSETQRNKGNFPGRFSGRQFSNSRSEMNVSTLELGDSALYLCASSTGPNGEQYFGPGTRLTVT.

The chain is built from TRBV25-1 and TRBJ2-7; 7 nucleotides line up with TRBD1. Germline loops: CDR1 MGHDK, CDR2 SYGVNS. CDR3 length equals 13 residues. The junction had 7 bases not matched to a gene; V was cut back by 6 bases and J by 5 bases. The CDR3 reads CASRNLQGNEQYF. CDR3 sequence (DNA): TGTGCCAGCAGGAACTTACAGGGGAACGAGCAGTACTTC.

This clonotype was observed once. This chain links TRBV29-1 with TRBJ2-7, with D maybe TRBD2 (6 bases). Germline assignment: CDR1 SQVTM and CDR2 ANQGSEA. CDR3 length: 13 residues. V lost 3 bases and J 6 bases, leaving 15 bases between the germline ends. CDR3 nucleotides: TGCAGCGTTGAGGGGTATTCGGGAGCCGAGCAGTACTTC. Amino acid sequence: CSVEGYSGAEQYF.

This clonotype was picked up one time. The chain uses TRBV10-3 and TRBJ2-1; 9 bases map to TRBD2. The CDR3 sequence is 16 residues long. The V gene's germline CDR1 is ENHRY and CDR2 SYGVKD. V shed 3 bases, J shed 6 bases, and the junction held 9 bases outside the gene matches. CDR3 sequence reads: CAISESSGRPSNEQFF. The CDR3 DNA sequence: TGTGCCATCAGTGAATCAAGCGGGAGGCCCTCCAATGAGCAGTTCTTC.

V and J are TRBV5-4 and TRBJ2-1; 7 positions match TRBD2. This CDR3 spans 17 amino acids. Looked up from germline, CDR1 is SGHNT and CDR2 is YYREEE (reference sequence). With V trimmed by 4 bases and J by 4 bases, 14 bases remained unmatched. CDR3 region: CASSPRGLAEFYNEQFF. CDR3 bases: TGTGCCAGCAGCCCCCGCGGCCTAGCGGAGTTTTACAATGAGCAGTTCTTC.

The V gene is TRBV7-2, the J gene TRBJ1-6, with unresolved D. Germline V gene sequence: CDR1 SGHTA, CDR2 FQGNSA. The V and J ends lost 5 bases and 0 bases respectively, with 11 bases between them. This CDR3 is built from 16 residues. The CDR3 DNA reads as TGTGCCAGCAGCCCGACCGGTAGCTCCTATAATTCACCCCTCCACTTT. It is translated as CASSPTGSSYNSPLHF.

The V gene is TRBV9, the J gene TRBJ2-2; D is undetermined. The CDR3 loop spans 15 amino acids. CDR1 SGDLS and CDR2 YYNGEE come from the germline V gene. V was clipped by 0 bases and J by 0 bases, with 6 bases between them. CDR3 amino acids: CASSVGAANTGELFF. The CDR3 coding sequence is TGTGCCAGCAGCGTAGGGGCAGCGAACACCGGGGAGCTGTTTTTT.

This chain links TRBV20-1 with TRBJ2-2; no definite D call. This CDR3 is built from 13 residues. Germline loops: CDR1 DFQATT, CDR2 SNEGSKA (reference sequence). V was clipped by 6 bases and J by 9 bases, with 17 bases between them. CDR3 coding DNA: TGCAGTGCGGGATTATCACAGTCCCGGGAGCTGTTTTTT. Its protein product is CSAGLSQSRELFF.

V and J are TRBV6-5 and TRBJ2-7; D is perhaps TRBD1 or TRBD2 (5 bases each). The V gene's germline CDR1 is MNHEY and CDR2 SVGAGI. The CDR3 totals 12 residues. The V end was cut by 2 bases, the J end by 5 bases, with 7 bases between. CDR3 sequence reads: CASSYGTDEQYF. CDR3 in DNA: TGTGCCAGCAGTTACGGGACGGACGAGCAGTACTTC.

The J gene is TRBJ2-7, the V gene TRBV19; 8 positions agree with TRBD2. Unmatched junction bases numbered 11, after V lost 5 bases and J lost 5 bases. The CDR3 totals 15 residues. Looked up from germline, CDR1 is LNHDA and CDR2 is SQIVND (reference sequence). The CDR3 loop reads CASSASGGRIHEQYF. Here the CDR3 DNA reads TGTGCCAGTAGTGCGTCGGGGGGGCGCATCCACGAGCAGTACTTC.

CDR3 sequence (DNA): TGTGCCAGCAGTCCGACAGGGGTCGGGGCTGAAGCTTTCTTT. Translated: CASSPTGVGAEAFF. This chain joins TRBV12-3 or TRBV12-4 and TRBJ1-1, with TRBD1 matching 8 bases. CDR3 length equals 14 residues. V dropped 5 bases and J dropped 6; count of bases not matched to a gene: 8.

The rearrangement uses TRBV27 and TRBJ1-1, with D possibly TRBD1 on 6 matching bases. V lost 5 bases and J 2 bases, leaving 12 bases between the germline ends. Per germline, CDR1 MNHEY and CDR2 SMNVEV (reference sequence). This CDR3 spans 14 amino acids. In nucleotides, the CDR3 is TGTGCCAGCAGTCCCCTCAGGGGAAACACTGAAGCTTTCTTT. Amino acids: CASSPLRGNTEAFF.

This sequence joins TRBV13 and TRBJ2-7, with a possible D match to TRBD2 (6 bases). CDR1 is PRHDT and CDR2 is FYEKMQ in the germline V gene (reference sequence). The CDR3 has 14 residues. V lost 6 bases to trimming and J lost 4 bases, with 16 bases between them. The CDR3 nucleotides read TGTGCCAGCAGGTTCACCGGGAGCGGGTACGAGCAGTACTTC. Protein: CASRFTGSGYEQYF.

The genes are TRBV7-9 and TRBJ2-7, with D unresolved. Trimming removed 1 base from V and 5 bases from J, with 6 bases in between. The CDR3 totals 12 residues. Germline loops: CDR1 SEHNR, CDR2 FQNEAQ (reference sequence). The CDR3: CASSLGRNEQYF. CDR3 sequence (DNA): TGTGCCAGCAGCTTAGGTAGGAACGAGCAGTACTTC. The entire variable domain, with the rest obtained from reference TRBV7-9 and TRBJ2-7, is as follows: DTGVSQNPRHKITKRGQNVTFRCDPISEHNRLYWYRQTLGQGPEFLTYFQNEAQLEKSRLLSDRFSAERPKGSFSTLEIQRTEQGDSAMYLCASSLGRNEQYFGPGTRLTVT.

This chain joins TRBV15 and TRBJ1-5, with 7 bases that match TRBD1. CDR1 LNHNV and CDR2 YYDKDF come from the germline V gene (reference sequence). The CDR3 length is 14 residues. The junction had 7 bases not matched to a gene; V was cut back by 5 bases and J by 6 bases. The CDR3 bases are TGTGCCACCAGCCGACAGGGATCGCGTCAGCCCCAGCATTTT. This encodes CATSRQGSRQPQHF.

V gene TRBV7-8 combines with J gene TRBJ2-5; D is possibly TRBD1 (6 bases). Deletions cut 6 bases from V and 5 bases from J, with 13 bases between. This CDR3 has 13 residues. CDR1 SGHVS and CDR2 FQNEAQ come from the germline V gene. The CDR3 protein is CASRPRGHETQYF. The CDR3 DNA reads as TGTGCCAGCAGACCCAGGGGTCATGAGACCCAGTACTTC. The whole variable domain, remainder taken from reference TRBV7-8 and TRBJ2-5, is GAGVSQSPRYKVAKRGQDVALRCDPISGHVSLFWYQQALGQGPEFLTYFQNEAQLDKSGLPSDRFFAERPEGSVSTLKIQRTQQEDSAVYLCASRPRGHETQYFGPGTRLLVL.

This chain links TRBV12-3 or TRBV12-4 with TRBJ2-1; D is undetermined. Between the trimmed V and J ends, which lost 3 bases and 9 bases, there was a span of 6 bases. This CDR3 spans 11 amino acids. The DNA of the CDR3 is TGTGCCAGCAGTTTCGGTGGTGAGCAGTTCTTC. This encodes CASSFGGEQFF.

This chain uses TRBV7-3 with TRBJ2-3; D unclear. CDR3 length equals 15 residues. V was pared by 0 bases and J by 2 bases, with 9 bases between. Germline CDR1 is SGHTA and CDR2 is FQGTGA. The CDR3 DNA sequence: TGTGCCAGCAGCTTAACTGGGCCACACACAGATACGCAGTATTTT. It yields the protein CASSLTGPHTDTQYF.

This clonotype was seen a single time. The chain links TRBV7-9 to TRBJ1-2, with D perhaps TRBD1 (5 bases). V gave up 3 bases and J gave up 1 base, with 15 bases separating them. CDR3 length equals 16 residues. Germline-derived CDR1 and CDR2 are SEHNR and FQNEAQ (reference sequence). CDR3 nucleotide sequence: TGTGCCAGCAGCTTGGATGCTGTGACAGATAACTATGGCTACACCTTC. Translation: CASSLDAVTDNYGYTF.